This entry features one T cell receptor (beta chain) sequence. Its antigen is as yet unknown. This specimen belongs to a study of CXCR3-negative and CXCR3-positive naive CD8 T cells. Study results and caveats: TRB CDR3s of CXCR3-positive naive cells were more hydrophobic than those of CXCR3-negative naive cells.

Through 5' RACE with UMI labels, the TRB cDNA libraries were prepared. TCRdb re-called the 5' RACE reads and shows each CDR3 protein once, DNA omitted. The ten top clones account for 0.8% to 0.85%, within a sample of 75,000 to 100,000 distinct CDR3 sequences. CDR1 is DFQATT and CDR2 is SNEGSKA in the germline V gene (reference sequence). CDR3 length: 14 amino acids. Definition of naive CD8+ T cells rested on a CD45RO-CCR7+CD27+CD95- profile. This TCR was recovered from a human donor in good health. Some clones in this sample may be carry-over from other donors' samples. The gene calls are TRBV20-1 and TRBJ2-7. Sample: naive CXCR3+ CD8+ T cells from blood. Subset: CD45RO-CCR7+CD27+CD95- naive CD8+ T cells expressing CXCR3 (TNR3+). The CDR3 sequence is CSARHTLSSYEQYF.